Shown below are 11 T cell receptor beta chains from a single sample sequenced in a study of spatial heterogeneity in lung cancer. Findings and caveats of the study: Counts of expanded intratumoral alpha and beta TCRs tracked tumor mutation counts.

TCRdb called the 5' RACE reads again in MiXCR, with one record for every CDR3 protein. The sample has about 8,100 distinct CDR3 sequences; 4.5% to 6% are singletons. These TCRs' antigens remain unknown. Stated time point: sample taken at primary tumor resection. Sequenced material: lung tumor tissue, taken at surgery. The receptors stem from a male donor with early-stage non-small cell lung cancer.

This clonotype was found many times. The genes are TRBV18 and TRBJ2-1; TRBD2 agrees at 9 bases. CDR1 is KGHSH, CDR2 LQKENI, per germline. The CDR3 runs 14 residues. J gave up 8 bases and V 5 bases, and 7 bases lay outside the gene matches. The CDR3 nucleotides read TGTGCCAGCTCAGGGACTAGCCCTGAGGATGAGCAGTTCTTC. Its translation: CASSGTSPEDEQFF.

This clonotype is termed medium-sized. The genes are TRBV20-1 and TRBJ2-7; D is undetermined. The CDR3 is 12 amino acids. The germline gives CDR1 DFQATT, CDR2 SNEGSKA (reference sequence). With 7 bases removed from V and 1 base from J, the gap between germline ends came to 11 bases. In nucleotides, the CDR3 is TGCAGTGGGTCCCCGTTTTCCTACGAGCAGTACTTC. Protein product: CSGSPFSYEQYF.

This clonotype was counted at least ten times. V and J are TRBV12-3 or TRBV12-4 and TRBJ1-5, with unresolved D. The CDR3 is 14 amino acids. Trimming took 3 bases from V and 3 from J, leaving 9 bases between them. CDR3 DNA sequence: TGTGCCAGCAGTTTTCGAGGATCCAATCAGCCCCAGCATTTT. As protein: CASSFRGSNQPQHF.

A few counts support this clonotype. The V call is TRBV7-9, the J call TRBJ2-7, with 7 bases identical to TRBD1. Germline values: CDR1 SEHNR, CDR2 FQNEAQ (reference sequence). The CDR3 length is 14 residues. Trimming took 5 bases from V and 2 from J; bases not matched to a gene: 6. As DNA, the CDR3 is TGTGCCAGCAGCGTTAACAGGGGAACCTACGAGCAGTACTTC. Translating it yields CASSVNRGTYEQYF.

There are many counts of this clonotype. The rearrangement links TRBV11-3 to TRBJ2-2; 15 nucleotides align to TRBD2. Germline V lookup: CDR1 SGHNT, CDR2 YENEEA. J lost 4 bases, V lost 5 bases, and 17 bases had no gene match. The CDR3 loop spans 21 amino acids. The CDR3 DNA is TGTGCCAGCAGCCCCCTACAGGGGTGGACTAGCGGGAGGGCCGTCACCGGGGAGCTGTTTTTT. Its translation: CASSPLQGWTSGRAVTGELFF.

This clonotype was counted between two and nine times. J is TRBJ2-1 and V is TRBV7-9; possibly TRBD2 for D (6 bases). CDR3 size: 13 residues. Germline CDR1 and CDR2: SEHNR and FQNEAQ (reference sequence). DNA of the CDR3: TGTGGATCAAGGGCAGGGACTTACAATGAGCAGTTCTTC. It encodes CGSRAGTYNEQFF.

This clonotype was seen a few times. The CDR3 DNA reads TGCAGTGCTACGGGGACAGATAATGAAAAACTGTTTTTT. Its translation: CSATGTDNEKLFF. This chain links TRBV20-1 with TRBJ1-4; 7 bases align to TRBD1. The V and J ends lost 4 bases and 4 bases, in that order; junction bases with no gene match: 3. The germline V gene has CDR1 DFQATT and CDR2 SNEGSKA (reference sequence). The CDR3 is 13 residues long.

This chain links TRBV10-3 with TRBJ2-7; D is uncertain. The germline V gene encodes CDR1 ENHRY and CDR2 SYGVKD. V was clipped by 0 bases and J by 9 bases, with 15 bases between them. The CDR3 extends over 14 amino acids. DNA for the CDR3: TGTGCCATCAGTGAGTCAGCCACGTTGAGTGTGCAGTACTTC. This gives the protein CAISESATLSVQYF.

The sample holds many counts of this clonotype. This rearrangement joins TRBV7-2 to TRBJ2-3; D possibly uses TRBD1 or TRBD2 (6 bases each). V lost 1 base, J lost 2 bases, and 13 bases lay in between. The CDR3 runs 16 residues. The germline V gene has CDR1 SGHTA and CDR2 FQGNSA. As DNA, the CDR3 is TGTGCCAGCAGCTTAGTAGGGGGGACCAACACAGATACGCAGTATTTT. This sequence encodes CASSLVGGTNTDTQYF. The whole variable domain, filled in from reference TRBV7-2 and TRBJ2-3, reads GAGVSQSPSNKVTEKGKDVELRCDPISGHTALYWYRQSLGQGLEFLIYFQGNSAPDKSGLPSDRFSAERTGGSVSTLTIQRTQQEDSAVYLCASSLVGGTNTDTQYFGPGTRLTVL.

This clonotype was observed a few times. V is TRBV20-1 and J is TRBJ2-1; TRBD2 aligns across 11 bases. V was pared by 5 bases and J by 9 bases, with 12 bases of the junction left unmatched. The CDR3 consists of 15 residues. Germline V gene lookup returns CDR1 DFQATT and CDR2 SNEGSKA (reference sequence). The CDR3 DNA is TGCAGTGCTGGGGCTAGACTAGCGGGATTCGTTGAGCAGTTCTTC. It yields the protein CSAGARLAGFVEQFF.

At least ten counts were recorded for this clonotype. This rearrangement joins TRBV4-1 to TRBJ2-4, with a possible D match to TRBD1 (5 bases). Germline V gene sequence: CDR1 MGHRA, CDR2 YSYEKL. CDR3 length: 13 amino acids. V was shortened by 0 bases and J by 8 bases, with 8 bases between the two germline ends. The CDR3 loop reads CASSQDQGYIQYF. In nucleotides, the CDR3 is TGCGCCAGCAGCCAAGATCAGGGTTACATTCAGTACTTC.